This T cell receptor beta chain derives from a study of brain T cells in children with intractable seizures. The study's findings and limits: HCMV serostatus was not known, and viral specificity came from CDR3 similarity only.

Time point in this sample: blood from clinic visit 5 months post-surgery; TSC patient then seizure free. At least one anti-epileptic drug was given before surgery. The CDR3 is 12 amino acids. The repertoire was sequenced with immunoSEQ multiplex PCR; TCRdb's copy has only in-frame clones and lacks some. Of approximately 330,000 clones listed, over 90% are singletons. Details on this clone: The target antigen is unknown.

The material sequenced was peripheral blood, taken 5 to 6 months after surgery. The chain carries TRBV1 and TRBJ2-3. TRBV1 represents a pseudogene. This sequence was found in a boy under two years old with tuberous sclerosis and intractable seizures. The CDR3 sequence: CTSSRRPDTQYF. CDR3 DNA: TGCACCAGCAGCCGTAGGCCAGATACGCAGTATTTT.